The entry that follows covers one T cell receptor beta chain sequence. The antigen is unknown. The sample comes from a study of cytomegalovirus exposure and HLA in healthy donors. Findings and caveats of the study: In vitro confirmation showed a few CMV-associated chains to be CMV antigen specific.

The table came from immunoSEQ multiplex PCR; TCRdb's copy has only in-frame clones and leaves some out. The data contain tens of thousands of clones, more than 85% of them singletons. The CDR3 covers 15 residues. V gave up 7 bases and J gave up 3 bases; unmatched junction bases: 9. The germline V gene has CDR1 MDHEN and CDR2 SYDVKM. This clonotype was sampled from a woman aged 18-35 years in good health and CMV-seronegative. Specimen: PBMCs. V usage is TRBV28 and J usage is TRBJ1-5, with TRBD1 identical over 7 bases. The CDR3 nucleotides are TGTGCCAGCACCCAACAGGACAGGATCAATCAGCCCCAGCATTTT. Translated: CASTQQDRINQPQHF. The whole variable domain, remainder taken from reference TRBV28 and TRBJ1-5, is DVKVTQSSRYLVKRTGEKVFLECVQDMDHENMFWYRQDPGLGLRLIYFSYDVKMKEKGDIPEGYSVSREKKERFSLILESASTNQTSMYLCASTQQDRINQPQHFGDGTRLSIL.